One and the same sample provided the 3 T cell receptor beta chains below, sequenced in a study of T cells in localized non-small cell lung cancer. Sequencing was performed with immunoSEQ multiplex PCR; in TCRdb, only in-frame clones are kept and a portion is missing. The table records more than 2,000 clones, approximately 22% of them present only once. The specimen comprised lung tumor tissue, sampled before any cancer treatment. These receptors originate from a man between 40 and 70 years old with stage I lung adenocarcinoma.

The rearrangement uses TRBV6-8 and TRBJ2-3; D not resolved. The CDR3 consists of 15 residues. The germline V and J ends were trimmed by 6 bases and 2 bases, with 15 bases remaining between them. Germline loops: CDR1 MNHGY, CDR2 SAAAGT. CDR3 loop: CASRPRALDTDTQYF. DNA of the CDR3: TGTGCCAGCAGGCCCCGGGCCCTCGACACAGATACGCAGTATTTT.

This clone was picked up a small number of times. The J gene is TRBJ1-3, the V gene TRBV30; possible D gene TRBD1, 5 bases. The V gene lost 8 bases and the J gene lost 5 bases, with 16 bases spanning the gap. Germline CDR1 reads GTSNPN; CDR2 reads SVGIG (reference sequence). CDR3 length: 13 amino acids. The CDR3 DNA reads as TGTGCCCACGAGGGGAGTGCGAGAAACACCATATATTTT. It is translated as CAHEGSARNTIYF.

This chain connects TRBV25-1 to TRBJ2-3; 9 positions agree with TRBD2. Germline V gene lookup returns CDR1 MGHDK and CDR2 SYGVNS. This CDR3 region has 14 residues. V lost 5 bases to trimming and J lost 1 base; unmatched junction nucleotides: 1. CDR3 sequence (DNA): TGTGCCAGCAGTCTAGCGGGGCGCACAGATACGCAGTATTTT. Amino acids: CASSLAGRTDTQYF.